This T cell receptor (beta chain) was sequenced for a study of T-cell reconstitution after alpha-beta-depleted transplantation in children. From germline, CDR1 is MGHDK and CDR2 SYGVNS. V lost 7 bases and J lost 4, with 16 bases in between. The CDR3 totals 14 residues. This clonotype was seen many times. For TCRbeta, the library was prepared with unique molecular identifiers. TCRdb called the PCR reads again in MiXCR, with one record for every CDR3 protein. In the table there are 250,000 to 350,000 distinct CDR3 sequences, 9.9% of which are singletons. The chain uses TRBV25-1 and TRBJ1-1; tentatively, D is TRBD1 (5 bases). This receptor was identified in a human donor who donated a stem cell graft to a child with SCID. This sample comprised PBMCs from the stem cell graft donor, obtained from the stem cell graft. The CDR3 bases are TGTGCCAGCAAGGGCTCGGAGGGGAGCACTGAAGCTTTCTTT. Residues: CASKGSEGSTEAFF.